This is a list of T cell receptor beta chains from one sample in a study of graft-versus-host responses after intestinal transplantation. Their cognate antigens are unknown. Sequenced by immunoSEQ multiplex PCR; TCRdb stores in-frame clones only, minus some. This table has fewer than 150,000 clones, around nine tenths appearing once. Sequenced here: unstimulated CD4+ T cells sorted from spleen or lymph node cells, sampled before intestinal transplant. These receptors all stem from a human donor who received an intestinal transplant. CDR3s include the opening cysteine and the closing phenylalanine or tryptophan. The D gene is left open where the match is weak. Rows may omit the clone size; those that give it use once, few, many or a size class.

>TRBD2|TRBV5-8|once|TRBJ2-5
CASSSGTSGGAVGETQYF
TGTGCCAGCAGTTCCGGGACTAGCGGGGGGGCGGTCGGTGAGACCCAGTACTTC
>.|TRBV9|.|TRBJ1-2
CASSPWTEAGNYGYTF
TGTGCCAGCAGCCCCTGGACAGAGGCGGGAAACTATGGCTACACCTTC
>TRBD1|TRBV5-1|.|TRBJ2-3
CASSTGQGTDTQYF
TGCGCCAGCAGCACGGGACAGGGGACAGATACGCAGTATTTT
>.|TRBV14|.|TRBJ1-5
CASSRLQPQHF
TGTGCCAGCAGCCGACTTCAGCCCCAGCATTTT
>TRBD1|TRBV6-1|.|TRBJ1-6
CAGGQGSYNSPLHF
TGTGCCGGAGGACAGGGCTCCTATAATTCACCCCTCCACTTT
>.|TRBV5-1|.|TRBJ2-1
CASSINKDKEQFF
TGCGCCAGCAGCATAAACAAGGACAAGGAGCAGTTCTTC
>.|TRBV10-3|.|TRBJ2-2
CAVRSTQRGELFF
TGTGCCGTCCGAAGTACCCAACGGGGGGAGCTGTTTTTT
>.|TRBV27|.|TRBJ1-2
CASSFDSSYGYTF
TGTGCCAGCAGTTTTGACAGTTCCTATGGCTACACCTTC
>TRBD2|TRBV5-1|once|TRBJ2-7
CASSLERGSYEQYF
TGCGCCAGCAGCTTGGAGCGGGGATCCTACGAGCAGTACTTC
>.|TRBV2|.|TRBJ2-3
CASSGGSYTDTQYF
TGTGCCAGCAGTGGTGGGAGCTACACAGATACGCAGTATTTT
>.|TRBV4-1|.|TRBJ2-3
CASSQEDRSLFGQYF
TGCGCCAGCAGCCAAGAAGACCGGAGTCTTTTCGGGCAGTATTTT
>TRBD1|TRBV19|.|TRBJ2-3
CASSTPGQGTDTQYF
TGTGCCAGTAGTACCCCGGGACAGGGAACAGATACGCAGTATTTT
>.|TRBV7-9|once|TRBJ1-1
CASSSSTTEAFF
TGTGCCAGCAGCTCTTCGACCACTGAAGCTTTCTTT
>.|TRBV2|.|TRBJ2-1
CASSDWVNEQFF
TGTGCCAGCAGTGACTGGGTCAATGAGCAGTTCTTC
>.|TRBV7-8|.|TRBJ2-1
CASSLRLINEQFF
TGTGCCAGCAGCTTACGCCTAATCAATGAGCAGTTCTTC
>TRBD1|TRBV6-1|.|TRBJ1-5
CASRGQGVSNQPQHF
TGTGCCAGCCGGGGACAGGGAGTAAGCAATCAGCCCCAGCATTTT
>TRBD1|TRBV7-9|.|TRBJ2-3
CASSLARRTGSTDTQYF
TGTGCCAGCAGCTTAGCGCGGAGGACAGGGAGCACAGATACGCAGTATTTT
>.|TRBV4-1|.|TRBJ1-6
CASSQTQSSYNSPLHF
TGCGCCAGCAGCCAGACCCAGAGCTCCTATAATTCACCCCTCCACTTT
>.|TRBV19|.|TRBJ2-2
CASSGSANTGELFF
TGTGCCAGCAGCGGATCGGCGAACACCGGGGAGCTGTTTTTT
>.|TRBV9|.|TRBJ2-2
CASSAHGGELFF
TGTGCCAGCAGCGCCCACGGCGGGGAGCTGTTTTTT
>.|TRBV7-3|.|TRBJ1-1
CASCAQMNTEAFF
TGTGCCAGCTGCGCTCAGATGAACACTGAAGCTTTCTTT
>.|TRBV25-1|.|TRBJ1-5
CASSDNHWNQPQHF
TGTGCCAGCAGTGATAACCATTGGAATCAGCCCCAGCATTTT
>.|TRBV19|.|TRBJ2-1
CASSGATFTGVKNNEQFF
TGTGCCAGTAGTGGGGCAACCTTTACGGGGGTAAAAAACAATGAGCAGTTCTTC
>.|TRBV5-4|.|TRBJ1-2
CASSPRGSSGYTF
TGTGCCAGCAGCCCCCGGGGGAGCTCTGGCTACACCTTC
>TRBD2|TRBV9|.|TRBJ2-5
CASSVAAGGRQETQYF
TGTGCCAGCAGCGTGGCGGCGGGGGGACGTCAAGAGACCCAGTACTTC
>TRBD1|TRBV6-1|.|TRBJ1-5
CASSPDRDQPQHF
TGTGCCAGCAGCCCAGACAGGGATCAGCCCCAGCATTTT
>.|TRBV7-9|.|TRBJ1-1
CASSQQENTEAFF
TGTGCCAGCAGCCAACAGGAGAACACTGAAGCTTTCTTT
>.|TRBV18|.|TRBJ2-1
CASSPVLDGEQFF
TGTGCCAGCTCACCGGTGCTCGACGGTGAGCAGTTCTTC
>.|TRBV12-5|.|TRBJ2-1
CASGQNNEQFF
TGTGCTAGTGGTCAAAACAATGAGCAGTTCTTC
>.|TRBV30|.|TRBJ2-5
CAWGVREETQYF
TGTGCCTGGGGAGTCAGGGAAGAGACCCAGTACTTC
>.|TRBV11-1|once|TRBJ2-3
CASSLRGLGTQYF
TGTGCCAGCAGCTTACGAGGTTTAGGTACGCAGTATTTT
>TRBD2|TRBV4-1|once|TRBJ2-2
CASREIAGGPGTGELFF
TGCGCCAGCAGAGAAATAGCGGGGGGGCCGGGAACCGGGGAGCTGTTTTTT
>.|TRBV20-1|once|TRBJ1-1
CSASLNTEAFF
TGCAGTGCCAGCTTGAACACTGAAGCTTTCTTT
>.|TRBV9|few|TRBJ2-5
CASSVLEGTGGTQYF
TGTGCCAGCAGCGTGTTAGAGGGGACCGGGGGGACCCAGTACTTC
>.|TRBV10-3|.|TRBJ2-7
CAIGQRDSAYEQYF
TGTGCCATCGGACAGCGGGACAGCGCCTACGAGCAGTACTTC